The 30 T cell receptor beta chains below all came from one sample that was sequenced in a study of long-term antiretroviral therapy in people with HIV. Running of the v3.0 immunoSEQ assay took place at survey level. Using immunoSEQ multiplex PCR, the repertoire was profiled, and TCRdb retains in-frame clones only, with some absent. The data contain 30,000 to 40,000 clones, 83% of them seen just once; the ten biggest clones take up roughly 7.3%. The source material was unsorted PBMCs, sampled 0.4 years before starting antiretroviral therapy. These receptors were collected from a young man with HIV.

This chain links TRBV18 with TRBJ1-4, with 7 bases matching TRBD1. CDR1 is KGHSH, CDR2 LQKENI, per germline. The CDR3 covers 15 residues. V dropped 2 bases and J dropped 7; count of bases not matched to a gene: 7. This CDR3 reads CASSPLEQGSEKLFF. As DNA, the CDR3 is TGTGCCAGCTCACCATTGGAACAGGGGAGTGAAAAACTGTTTTTT. The variable domain in full, completed from reference TRBV18 and TRBJ1-4, reads NAGVMQNPRHLVRRRGQEARLRCSPMKGHSHVYWYRQLPEEGLKFMVYLQKENIIDESGMPKERFSAEFPKEGPSILRIQQVVRGDSAAYFCASSPLEQGSEKLFFGSGTQLSVL.

This clone showed up just once. The rearrangement links TRBV6-5 to TRBJ1-2; tentative D call: TRBD1 (5 bases). V lost 2 bases, J lost 1 base, and 11 bases lay in between. CDR1 is MNHEY and CDR2 is SVGAGI in the germline V gene. CDR3 length equals 15 residues. The CDR3 spells CASSYARRGNYGYTF. The CDR3 DNA reads as TGTGCCAGCAGTTACGCCCGGAGGGGTAACTATGGCTACACCTTC.

The chain is built from TRBV5-1 and TRBJ2-5, with 8 bases fitting TRBD1. This CDR3 contains 15 residues. The V gene's germline CDR1 is SGHRS and CDR2 YFSETQ. Trimming cost V 6 bases and J 1 base; bases outside gene matches: 8. CDR3 coding DNA: TGCGCCAGCACCATCGGCGGACAGGGCCAAGAGACCCAGTACTTC. This translates into CASTIGGQGQETQYF.

The chain's CDR3 is CAIGQPSTDTQYF. The CDR3 nucleotides are TGTGCCATTGGACAGCCTAGCACAGATACGCAGTATTTT. This chain connects TRBV6-1 to TRBJ2-3, with D tentatively TRBD1 (6 bases). This CDR3 is 13 amino acids long. Per the germline V gene, CDR1 is MNHNS and CDR2 is SASEGT. The V end was cut by 10 bases, the J end by 0 bases, with 11 bases between.

This sequence joins TRBV9 and TRBJ1-2; 12 bases line up with TRBD1. CDR3 length: 17 residues. Germline loops: CDR1 SGDLS, CDR2 YYNGEE. V gave up 3 bases and J gave up 8 bases; unmatched junction bases: 14. Written as DNA, the CDR3 is TGTGCCAGCAGCGACAGGGGACAGGGGGCTACCCGGGAAGGCTACACCTTC. Amino acids: CASSDRGQGATREGYTF.

The chain combines TRBV4-2 with TRBJ2-3, with TRBD1 matching 9 bases. J was trimmed by 6 bases and V by 5 bases; bases with no gene match: 12. CDR3 length: 16 residues. CDR1 and CDR2 from the germline V gene are LGHNA and YNFKEQ. CDR3 sequence (DNA): TGTGCCAGCAGCGACGGGACAGGGCCGAAAAGGGATACGCAGTATTTT. It translates to CASSDGTGPKRDTQYF.

The V gene is TRBV4-1, the J gene TRBJ2-5; 9 bases map to TRBD2. Germline assignment: CDR1 MGHRA and CDR2 YSYEKL. With 0 bases clipped from V and 4 bases from J, the junction kept 3 bases outside the gene matches. The CDR3 consists of 15 residues. The DNA for the CDR3 is TGCGCCAGCAGCCAAGAAGCGCGGGGGGGAGAGACCCAGTACTTC. It yields the protein CASSQEARGGETQYF.

This CDR3 reads CASSGLADTHQETQYF. CDR3 bases: TGTGCCAGCAGTGGACTAGCGGACACCCACCAAGAGACCCAGTACTTC. The chain recombines TRBV2 with TRBJ2-5, with 9 positions matching TRBD2. This CDR3 comprises 16 residues. V lost 4 bases and J lost 0; bases outside the gene matches: 6. Germline values: CDR1 SNHLY, CDR2 FYNNEI.

This clone was counted a few times. CDR3 in amino acids: CASSSDGTYEQYF. As DNA, the CDR3 is TGTGCCAGCAGCTCGGACGGCACCTACGAGCAGTACTTC. The rearrangement joins TRBV2 to TRBJ2-7; D is unresolved. Trimming took 6 bases from V and 2 from J, leaving 11 bases between them. CDR1 is SNHLY, CDR2 FYNNEI, per germline. This CDR3 is built from 13 residues.

The V gene is TRBV23-1, the J gene TRBJ2-5; 11 positions agree with TRBD2. TRBV23-1 is known as an ORF, though its function is uncertain. The J segment lost 7 bases and the V segment lost 4 bases, leaving 20 bases of the junction unmatched. The CDR3 loop spans 19 amino acids. The CDR3 nucleotides read TGCGCCAGCAGTCTCGAACAGGGGTTCCCGGGACTAGCGGTGGGGACCCAGTACTTC. Residues: CASSLEQGFPGLAVGTQYF.

This rearrangement joins TRBV18 to TRBJ2-5; D ambiguous. The CDR3 length is 12 residues. Germline V gene lookup returns CDR1 KGHSH and CDR2 LQKENI. V lost 0 bases, J lost 4 bases, and 3 bases lay in between. The CDR3 protein is CASSPPLETQYF. CDR3 sequence (DNA): TGTGCCAGCTCACCACCGCTAGAGACCCAGTACTTC. Looking up the rest from reference TRBV18 and TRBJ2-5 gives the full variable domain: NAGVMQNPRHLVRRRGQEARLRCSPMKGHSHVYWYRQLPEEGLKFMVYLQKENIIDESGMPKERFSAEFPKEGPSILRIQQVVRGDSAAYFCASSPPLETQYFGPGTRLLVL.

This CDR3 reads CASSSYLGDTQYF. CDR3 coding DNA: TGTGCCAGCAGCTCCTACTTGGGAGATACGCAGTATTTT. The V call is TRBV11-2, the J call TRBJ2-3, with no clear D. Per the germline V gene, CDR1 is SGHAT and CDR2 is FQNNGV. The CDR3 is 13 amino acids. Trimming removed 4 bases from V and 5 bases from J, with 10 bases in between.

The V gene is TRBV29-1, the J gene TRBJ2-2, with D perhaps TRBD1 (6 bases). Germline values: CDR1 SQVTM, CDR2 ANQGSEA. Deletions cut 7 bases from V and 4 bases from J, with 22 bases between. The CDR3 is 16 residues long. CDR3: CSAITGSNSGTGELFF. CDR3 DNA: TGCAGCGCTATAACAGGGAGTAACTCGGGCACCGGGGAGCTGTTTTTT.

This rearrangement joins TRBV7-2 to TRBJ2-3, with D possibly being TRBD2 (6 bases). V dropped 10 bases and J dropped 2 bases, with 10 bases sitting between them. Germline-derived CDR1 and CDR2 are SGHTA and FQGNSA. There are 12 residues in the CDR3. The CDR3 DNA follows: TGTGCCACGCGGCGGGACACAGATACGCAGTATTTT. Its translation is CATRRDTDTQYF.

V usage is TRBV9 and J usage is TRBJ2-5, with TRBD2 matching over 7 bases. Trimming took 0 bases from V and 4 from J; bases not matched to a gene: 6. Germline V lookup: CDR1 SGDLS, CDR2 YYNGEE. The CDR3 contains 15 residues. The CDR3 loop is CASSVGDSGRETQYF. CDR3 DNA: TGTGCCAGCAGCGTAGGTGATAGCGGGCGAGAGACCCAGTACTTC.

V and J are TRBV4-2 and TRBJ2-5; TRBD2 matches 9 bases. Near its end, the DNA agrees better with TRBJ2-7, so the J call may be wrong. This CDR3 is built from 15 residues. The germline V gene has CDR1 LGHNA and CDR2 YNFKEQ. This CDR3 is CASSQEGAGGYEQYF. The CDR3 bases are TGTGCCAGCAGCCAAGAAGGAGCGGGAGGCTACGAGCAGTACTTC.

The rearrangement joins TRBV7-3 to TRBJ2-2; 7 bases are shared with TRBD2. V lost 2 bases and J lost 4; bases outside the gene matches: 7. The CDR3 length is 16 residues. The germline gives CDR1 SGHTA, CDR2 FQGTGA. CDR3: CASSLRAGVSTGELFF. The CDR3 DNA is TGTGCCAGCAGCTTACGGGCGGGAGTAAGCACCGGGGAGCTGTTTTTT.

The chain's CDR3 is CASSQDLGTSLGNTIYF. The CDR3 DNA reads TGTGCCAGCAGCCAAGATTTAGGCACCAGCCTGGGAAACACCATATATTTT. This chain joins TRBV4-2 and TRBJ1-3; the D is unclear. V was shortened by 0 bases and J by 4 bases, with 16 bases between the two germline ends. Germline V lookup: CDR1 LGHNA, CDR2 YNFKEQ. The CDR3 totals 17 residues.

The CDR3 sequence is CATSEAPNYEQYF. The CDR3 nucleotides read TGTGCCACCAGCGAGGCCCCCAATTACGAGCAGTACTTC. The chain carries TRBV15 and TRBJ2-5; D not certain. The DNA end is more similar to TRBJ2-7, so the J call may be wrong. Germline V lookup: CDR1 LNHNV, CDR2 YYDKDF (reference sequence). CDR3 length: 13 residues.

In this sample, this clone turned up once. The V gene is TRBV2, the J gene TRBJ1-3, with D uncertain. This CDR3 contains 12 residues. Deletions cut 5 bases from V and 5 bases from J, with 7 bases between. Germline V gene data show CDR1 as SNHLY and CDR2 as FYNNEI. CDR3 in DNA: TGTGCCAGCAGTATCTCGAGAAACACCATATATTTT. This codes for CASSISRNTIYF.

The chain employs TRBV5-5 and TRBJ1-1; D remains unclear. Germline CDR1 reads SGHKS; CDR2 reads YYEKEE (reference sequence). V dropped 1 base and J dropped 3 bases, with 16 bases sitting between them. This CDR3 spans 16 amino acids. CDR3 bases: TGTGCCAGCAGCTTGTCACTGGCCCAGGCCGACACTGAAGCTTTCTTT. This sequence encodes CASSLSLAQADTEAFF. Full variable domain (outside the CDR3, taken from reference TRBV5-5 and TRBJ1-1): DAGVTQSPTHLIKTRGQQVTLRCSPISGHKSVSWYQQVLGQGPQFIFQYYEKEERGRGNFPDRFSARQFPNYSSELNVNALLLGDSALYLCASSLSLAQADTEAFFGQGTRLTVV.

The chain links TRBV18 to TRBJ2-1; weak D call: TRBD2 (6 bases). CDR1 and CDR2 from the germline V gene are KGHSH and LQKENI. V lost 6 bases and J 7 bases, leaving 16 bases between the germline ends. CDR3 length equals 14 residues. In DNA, the CDR3 is TGTGCCAGCTCGCCAGTGGGAGGAGAGAATGAGCAGTTCTTC. The encoded protein is CASSPVGGENEQFF.

The CDR3 DNA is TGTGCCAGCAGCTTATTGGGTGGGACAGGGGGTTATACGCAGTATTTT. Encoded protein: CASSLLGGTGGYTQYF. The chain joins TRBV7-8 to TRBJ2-3, with 11 bases aligning to TRBD1. The germline gives CDR1 SGHVS, CDR2 FQNEAQ. V lost 2 bases, J lost 7 bases, and 8 bases stayed unmatched. The CDR3 is 16 residues long.

The chain couples TRBV28 to TRBJ1-1; 7 positions agree with TRBD1. The ends lost 7 bases at V and 7 bases at J; junction bases unmatched: 12. CDR3 length: 14 residues. The germline V gene encodes CDR1 MDHEN and CDR2 SYDVKM. As DNA, the CDR3 is TGTGCCAGCATCCCTGCCGGGACAGCCATTGAAGCTTTCTTT. This encodes CASIPAGTAIEAFF.

The rearrangement uses TRBV4-1 and TRBJ1-1; maybe TRBD1 (5 bases). Trimming removed 2 bases at V and 1 base at J, with 8 bases between. The CDR3 extends over 14 amino acids. Germline lookup yields CDR1 MGHRA and CDR2 YSYEKL. The DNA for the CDR3 is TGCGCCAGCAGCCAACCGGGGCCGAACACTGAAGCTTTCTTT. Translating it yields CASSQPGPNTEAFF.

The chain joins TRBV6-1 to TRBJ2-1; D gene uncertain. This CDR3 is built from 16 residues. V shed 0 bases and J shed 1 base, with 10 bases lying between them. The germline gives CDR1 MNHNS, CDR2 SASEGT. The CDR3 coding sequence is TGTGCCAGCAGTGAAGCGTTTAGGGTGTCCTACAATGAGCAGTTCTTC. It translates to CASSEAFRVSYNEQFF.

The chain links TRBV4-1 to TRBJ2-7; weak D call: TRBD1 (6 bases). The CDR3 is 13 residues long. Germline-derived CDR1 and CDR2 are MGHRA and YSYEKL. V was clipped by 1 base and J by 6 bases, with 10 bases between them. CDR3 loop: CASSQATGSEQYF. For the CDR3, the DNA is TGCGCCAGCAGCCAAGCAACAGGGAGCGAGCAGTACTTC.

This chain joins TRBV11-2 and TRBJ1-2, with TRBD1 as a possible D gene (5 bases). V was pared by 1 base and J by 4 bases, with 13 bases between. The CDR3 totals 15 residues. From germline, CDR1 is SGHAT and CDR2 FQNNGV. This CDR3 reads CASSLGGAGSYGYTF. The CDR3 nucleotides are TGTGCCAGCAGCTTAGGTGGGGCAGGGAGCTATGGCTACACCTTC.

The V and J genes are TRBV27 and TRBJ2-7; either TRBD1 or TRBD2 may fit D (5 bases each). CDR3 length equals 15 residues. Germline V gene sequence: CDR1 MNHEY, CDR2 SMNVEV (reference sequence). Trimming pared 2 bases from V and 3 bases from J, leaving 14 bases between. Here the CDR3 DNA reads TGTGCCAGCAGTTTAATACGGGACCTTTACTACGAGCAGTACTTC. Its translation is CASSLIRDLYYEQYF.

The rearrangement uses TRBV2 and TRBJ1-4, with D unclear. The germline V gene has CDR1 SNHLY and CDR2 FYNNEI. This CDR3 has 12 residues. V was cut by 7 bases and J by 14 bases, with 17 bases left in between. CDR3 in amino acids: CASKTFSKGLFF. As DNA, the CDR3 is TGTGCCAGCAAGACATTCTCCAAAGGGCTGTTTTTT. Supplemented by reference TRBV2 and TRBJ1-4, the full variable domain reads EPEVTQTPSHQVTQMGQEVILRCVPISNHLYFYWYRQILGQKVEFLVSFYNNEISEKSEIFDDQFSVERPDGSNFTLKIRSTKLEDSAMYFCASKTFSKGLFFGSGTQLSVL.